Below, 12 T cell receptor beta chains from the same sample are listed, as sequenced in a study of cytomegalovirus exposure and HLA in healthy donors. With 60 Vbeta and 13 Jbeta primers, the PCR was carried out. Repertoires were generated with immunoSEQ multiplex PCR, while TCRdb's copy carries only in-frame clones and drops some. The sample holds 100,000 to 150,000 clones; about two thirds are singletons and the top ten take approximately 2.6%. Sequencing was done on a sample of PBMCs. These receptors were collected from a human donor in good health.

CDR3 sequence reads: CASSPDRTGEQFF. Written as DNA, the CDR3 is TGTGCCAGCAGTCCAGACAGGACCGGTGAGCAGTTCTTC. The genes are TRBV11-2 and TRBJ2-1; D might be TRBD1 (6 bases). The CDR3 totals 13 residues. The germline CDR1 and CDR2 sequences are SGHAT and FQNNGV. V was shortened by 6 bases and J by 9 bases, with 15 bases between the two germline ends.

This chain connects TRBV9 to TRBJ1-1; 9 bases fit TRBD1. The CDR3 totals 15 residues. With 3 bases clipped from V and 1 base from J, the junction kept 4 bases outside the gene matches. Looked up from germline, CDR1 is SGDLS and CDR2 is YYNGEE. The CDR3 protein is CASSEGTGSNTEAFF. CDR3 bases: TGTGCCAGCAGCGAGGGGACAGGGTCGAACACTGAAGCTTTCTTT.

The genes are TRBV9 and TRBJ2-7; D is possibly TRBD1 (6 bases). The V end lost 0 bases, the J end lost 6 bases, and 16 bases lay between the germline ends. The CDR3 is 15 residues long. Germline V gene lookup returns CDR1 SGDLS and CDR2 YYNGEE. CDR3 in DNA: TGTGCCAGCAGCGTAGCAGCAGGGGTTTTCGCCGAGCAGTACTTC. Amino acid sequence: CASSVAAGVFAEQYF.

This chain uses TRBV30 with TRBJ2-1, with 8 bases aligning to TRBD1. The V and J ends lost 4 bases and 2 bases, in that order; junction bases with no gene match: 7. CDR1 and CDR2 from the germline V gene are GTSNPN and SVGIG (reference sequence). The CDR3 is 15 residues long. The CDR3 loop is CAWTSSRGPYNEQFF. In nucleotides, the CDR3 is TGTGCCTGGACGTCCTCCAGGGGGCCCTACAATGAGCAGTTCTTC.

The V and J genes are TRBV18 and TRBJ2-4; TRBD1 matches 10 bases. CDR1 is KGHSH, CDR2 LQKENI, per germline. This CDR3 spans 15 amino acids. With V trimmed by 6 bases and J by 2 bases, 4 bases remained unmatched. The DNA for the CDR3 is TGTGCCAGCTCCCGACAGGGGGCGACCAAAAACATTCAGTACTTC. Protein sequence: CASSRQGATKNIQYF.

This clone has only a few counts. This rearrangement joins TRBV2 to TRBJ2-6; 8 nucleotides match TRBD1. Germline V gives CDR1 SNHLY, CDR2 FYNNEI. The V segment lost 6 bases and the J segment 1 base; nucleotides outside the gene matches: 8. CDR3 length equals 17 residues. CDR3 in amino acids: CASRLDRVHSGANVLTF. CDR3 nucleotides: TGTGCCAGCAGGTTGGACAGGGTACATTCTGGGGCCAACGTCCTGACTTTC.

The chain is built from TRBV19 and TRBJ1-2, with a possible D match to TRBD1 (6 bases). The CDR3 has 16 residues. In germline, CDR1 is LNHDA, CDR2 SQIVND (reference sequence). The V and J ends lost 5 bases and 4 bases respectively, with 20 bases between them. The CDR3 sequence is CASSRQWAGDTYGYTF. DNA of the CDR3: TGTGCCAGTAGTCGGCAGTGGGCAGGGGATACCTATGGCTACACCTTC. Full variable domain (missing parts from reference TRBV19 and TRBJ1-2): DGGITQSPKYLFRKEGQNVTLSCEQNLNHDAMYWYRQDPGQGLRLIYYSQIVNDFQKGDIAEGYSVSREKKESFPLTVTSAQKNPTAFYLCASSRQWAGDTYGYTFGSGTRLTVV.

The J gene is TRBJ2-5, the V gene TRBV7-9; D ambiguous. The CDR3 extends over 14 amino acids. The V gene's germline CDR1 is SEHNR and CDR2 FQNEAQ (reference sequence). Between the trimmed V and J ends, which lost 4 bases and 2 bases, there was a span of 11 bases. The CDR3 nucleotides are TGTGCCAGCAGCTCCCCCGCAGTTCAAGAGACCCAGTACTTC. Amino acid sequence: CASSSPAVQETQYF.

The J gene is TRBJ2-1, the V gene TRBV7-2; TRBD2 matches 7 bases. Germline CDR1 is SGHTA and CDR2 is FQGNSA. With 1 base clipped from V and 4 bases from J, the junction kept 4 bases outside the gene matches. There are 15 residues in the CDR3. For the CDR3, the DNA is TGTGCCAGCAGCTTAGGCGTGGGGGGGTACAATGAGCAGTTCTTC. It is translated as CASSLGVGGYNEQFF.

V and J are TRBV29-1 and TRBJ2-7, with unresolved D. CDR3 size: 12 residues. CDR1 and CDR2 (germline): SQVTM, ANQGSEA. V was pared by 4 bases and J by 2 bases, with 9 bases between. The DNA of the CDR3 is TGCAGCGTTGGAGCAGGCCCCTACGAGCAGTACTTC. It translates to CSVGAGPYEQYF.

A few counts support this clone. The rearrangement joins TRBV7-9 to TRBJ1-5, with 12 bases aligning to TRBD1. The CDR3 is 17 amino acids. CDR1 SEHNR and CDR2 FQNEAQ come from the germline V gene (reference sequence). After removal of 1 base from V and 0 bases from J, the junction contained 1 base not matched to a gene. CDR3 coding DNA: TGTGCCAGCAGCTTAGGGGACAGGGGGCGTAGCAATCAGCCCCAGCATTTT. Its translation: CASSLGDRGRSNQPQHF.

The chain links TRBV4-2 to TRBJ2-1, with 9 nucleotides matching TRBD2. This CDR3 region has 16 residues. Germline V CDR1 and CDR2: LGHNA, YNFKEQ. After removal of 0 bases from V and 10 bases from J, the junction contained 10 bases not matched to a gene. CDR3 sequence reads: CASSQDRSGRSEEQFF. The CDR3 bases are TGTGCCAGCAGCCAAGATCGTAGCGGGAGATCGGAAGAGCAGTTCTTC.